The sequence of this TCR beta chain was determined in a study of blood T cell repertoires in COVID-19. Looking at the study overall: Sites across the United States, Italy and Spain contributed samples from acute and convalescent COVID-19. The cDNA or gDNA used as material had been derived from T cells, B-cell-depleted T cells, or PBMCs.

The cohort comprised adults aged about 18 to 89 years residing in 20 to 30 US areas. Participant reports of clinical history set cohort assignment. The protocol was immunoSEQ multiplex PCR, while the TCRdb copy is restricted to in-frame clones and leaves out a portion. The sample holds 200,000 or so clones, 75% to 90% seen once. The CDR3 consists of 19 residues. V shed 1 base and J 4 bases; nucleotides not matched to a gene: 18. The germline V gene encodes CDR1 SGHNT and CDR2 YENEEA. Sequenced material: PBMCs or T cells enriched from blood (not recorded which). This clonotype was sampled from a woman aged 40 to 55 with acute COVID-19. The V and J genes are TRBV11-3 and TRBJ1-1; 7 bases align to TRBD1. The CDR3 loop reads CASSLAGRGMDEGATEAFF. Here the CDR3 DNA reads TGTGCCAGCAGCTTAGCCGGCAGGGGGATGGACGAGGGTGCCACTGAAGCTTTCTTT.